This T cell receptor beta chain was captured by sequencing in a study of cytomegalovirus exposure and HLA in healthy donors. Study findings and constraints: Presence/absence results assume similar sequencing depth per donor, which may not hold. An analysis was carried out at a later point. It showed that HLA-associated TCR beta chains were more clonally expanded than equally common non-associated chains. Analyzed later, association rates of TCRs varied across HLA loci, with DRB1 most and HLA-C fewest.

Turning to this clone: Antigen: not known.

60 Vbeta and 13 Jbeta primers were used in PCR. TCRdb keeps only in-frame clones here, not all; method: immunoSEQ multiplex PCR. The sample includes 140,000 to 150,000 clones, around 72% of them seen just once. The sequence derives from a man between 40 and 49 years old in good health and CMV-seronegative. What was sequenced was PBMCs.

For the CDR3, the DNA is TGTGCCAGCAGCCGACTGAAAGAGACCCAGTACTTC. Its translation is CASSRLKETQYF. The gene calls are TRBV5-8 and TRBJ2-5; no clear D gene. This CDR3 region has 12 residues. In germline, CDR1 is SGHTS, CDR2 YDEGEE. Trimming pared 4 bases from V and 3 bases from J, leaving 7 bases between.